The 14 T cell receptor beta chains below were found in one sample sequenced in a study of blood T cells in healthy people across ages. Together with a sample-barcoded 5' primer, a J-beta primer mix was included in a second PCR lasting roughly 6 to 12 cycles. TCRdb used MiXCR to reprocess the 5' RACE reads, holding one entry per CDR3 protein. This table has over 750,000 distinct CDR3 sequences, around 25% appearing once. The same specimen was also included in a second study, on T cells of mothers and their children.

Sequencing was performed on blood. All receptors come from a boy aged 5 to 17 in good health.

This clonotype has more than one count but fewer than ten. At one of its ends the junction is not consistent with the germline gene, which may arise from a read error. CDR3 in amino acids: CSARDTRTDTQYF. In nucleotides, the CDR3 is TGCAGCGCTAGGGACACACGCACAGATACGCAGTATTTT. V gene TRBV20-1 combines with J gene TRBJ2-3; the D gene is possibly TRBD1 (6 bases). The CDR3 has 13 residues. The germline V gene has CDR1 DFQATT and CDR2 SNEGSKA (reference sequence).

The chain couples TRBV20-1 to TRBJ1-6; possible D gene TRBD1, 5 bases. CDR3 length: 15 amino acids. Germline lookup yields CDR1 DFQATT and CDR2 SNEGSKA (reference sequence). Trimming pared 2 bases from V and 10 bases from J, leaving 18 bases between. For the CDR3, the DNA is TGCAGTGCTAGAAAAGTAGCAGGGTTTTGGTCACCCCTCCACTTT. Its protein is CSARKVAGFWSPLHF.

The table lists this clonotype with a few counts. The chain carries TRBV6-2 or TRBV6-3 and TRBJ2-5; D gene ambiguous. Per germline, CDR1 MNHEY and CDR2 SVGEGT. Trimming stripped 0 bases from V and 4 bases from J, with 15 bases between. This CDR3 comprises 16 residues. CDR3 sequence reads: CASSYSMQSASETQYF. The CDR3 DNA reads as TGTGCCAGCAGTTACTCGATGCAGTCCGCGTCAGAGACCCAGTACTTC.

The chain carries TRBV12-3 or TRBV12-4 and TRBJ1-4; no clear D. V shed 10 bases and J shed 7 bases, with 10 bases lying between them. CDR3 length: 11 residues. The CDR3: CATAAGEKLFF. The CDR3 bases are TGTGCCACCGCCGCGGGTGAAAAACTGTTTTTT.

This clonotype was seen only a few times. The genes are TRBV5-1 and TRBJ2-7; 7 bases align to TRBD1. Germline V CDR1 and CDR2: SGHRS, YFSETQ. Trimming removed 5 bases from V and 0 bases from J; junction bases left unmatched: 17. The CDR3 loop spans 18 amino acids. As DNA, the CDR3 is TGCGCCAGCAGTCGTCTTCCTCGGGACAGTCCTAGCTCCTACGAGCAGTACTTC. Its translation is CASSRLPRDSPSSYEQYF.

The chain carries TRBV19 and TRBJ2-7; 11 bases align to TRBD2. V lost 1 base to trimming and J lost 3 bases; unmatched junction nucleotides: 11. The CDR3 covers 18 residues. Germline assignment: CDR1 LNHDA and CDR2 SQIVND (reference sequence). CDR3 bases: TGTGCCAGTAGTATAGTCCCCCTAGCGGGAGGAATGGACTACGAGCAGTACTTC. It yields the protein CASSIVPLAGGMDYEQYF.

The J gene is TRBJ1-5, the V gene TRBV28; 7 positions agree with TRBD1. CDR1 is MDHEN and CDR2 is SYDVKM in the germline V gene. Trimming removed 6 bases from V and 6 bases from J; junction bases left unmatched: 11. The CDR3 is 15 residues long. The CDR3 nucleotides read TGTGCCAGCAGCCTTGGGACGGGACAGACTCAGCCCCAGCATTTT. It encodes CASSLGTGQTQPQHF.

A few counts support this clonotype. The chain has TRBV7-9 and TRBJ2-3; unclear D gene. The ends were cut back, 4 bases at V and 4 bases at J, with 18 bases in the middle. Germline V gene lookup returns CDR1 SEHNR and CDR2 FQNEAQ (reference sequence). The length of the CDR3 is 16 residues. CDR3 protein: CASSSVEAPWADTQYF. Written as DNA, the CDR3 is TGTGCCAGCAGCTCGGTAGAGGCCCCGTGGGCAGATACGCAGTATTTT.

This clonotype was picked up a small number of times. V gene TRBV12-3 or TRBV12-4 combines with J gene TRBJ2-3; D assignment may be TRBD1 or TRBD2 (5 bases each). The V end lost 0 bases, the J end lost 2 bases, and 9 bases lay between the germline ends. CDR3 length equals 15 residues. The CDR3 loop is CASSLAGDITDTQYF. The CDR3 DNA sequence: TGTGCCAGCAGTTTAGCGGGGGATATCACAGATACGCAGTATTTT.

This clonotype was recorded a few times. V is TRBV6-6 and J is TRBJ2-1; 7 positions match TRBD1. With 9 bases clipped from V and 2 bases from J, the junction kept 7 bases outside the gene matches. This CDR3 contains 14 residues. The germline V gene has CDR1 MNHNY and CDR2 SVGAGI (reference sequence). The CDR3 DNA follows: TGTGCCAGTGACCCGGACAGGACCTACAATGAGCAGTTCTTC. This sequence encodes CASDPDRTYNEQFF.

The genes are TRBV7-9 and TRBJ2-1; 9 nucleotides match TRBD2. The CDR3 spans 16 residues. V was pared by 4 bases and J by 6 bases, with 10 bases of the junction left unmatched. Germline-derived CDR1 and CDR2 are SEHNR and FQNEAQ (reference sequence). DNA for the CDR3: TGTGCCAGCAGCTCCTTAGCGGGAGCAGCGGGCAATGAGCAGTTCTTC. It yields the protein CASSSLAGAAGNEQFF.

The chain employs TRBV6-5 and TRBJ1-4, with D perhaps TRBD1 (5 bases). The CDR3 has 14 residues. Germline V gene lookup returns CDR1 MNHEY and CDR2 SVGAGI. With 2 bases removed from V and 8 bases from J, the gap between germline ends came to 12 bases. The CDR3: CASSYAGPGEKLFF. The CDR3 DNA reads as TGTGCCAGCAGTTACGCGGGGCCCGGCGAAAAACTGTTTTTT.

The sample holds a few counts of this clonotype. The rearrangement uses TRBV20-1 and TRBJ2-3; TRBD2 matches at 10 bases. Germline V lookup: CDR1 DFQATT, CDR2 SNEGSKA (reference sequence). This CDR3 comprises 17 residues. J gave up 0 bases and V 3 bases, and 9 bases lay outside the gene matches. DNA of the CDR3: TGCAGTGCTAGGGTCCCTAGCGGGAGCCTAAGCACAGATACGCAGTATTTT. The encoded protein is CSARVPSGSLSTDTQYF.

This clonotype was observed a single time. The J gene is TRBJ2-6, the V gene TRBV12-3 or TRBV12-4; TRBD1 matches 8 bases. This CDR3 is built from 18 residues. V was clipped by 5 bases and J by 0 bases; unmatched bases: 9. The CDR3 coding sequence is TGTGCCAGCAGTCTCCGGGACAGGACTCCCTCTGGGGCCAACGTCCTGACTTTC. Residues: CASSLRDRTPSGANVLTF.